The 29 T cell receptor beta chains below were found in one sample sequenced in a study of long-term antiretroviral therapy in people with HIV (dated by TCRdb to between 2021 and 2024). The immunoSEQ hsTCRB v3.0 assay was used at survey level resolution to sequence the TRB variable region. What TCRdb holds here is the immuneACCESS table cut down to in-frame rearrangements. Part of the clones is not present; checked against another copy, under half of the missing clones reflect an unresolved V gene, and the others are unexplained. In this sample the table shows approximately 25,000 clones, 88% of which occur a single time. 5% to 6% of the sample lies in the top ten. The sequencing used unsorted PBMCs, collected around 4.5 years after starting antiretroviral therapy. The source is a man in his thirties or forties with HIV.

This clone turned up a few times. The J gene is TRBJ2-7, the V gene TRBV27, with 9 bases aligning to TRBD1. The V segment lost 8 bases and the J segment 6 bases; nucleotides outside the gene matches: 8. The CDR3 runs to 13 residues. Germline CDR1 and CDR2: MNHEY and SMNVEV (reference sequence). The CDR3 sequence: CASGWTGATEQYF. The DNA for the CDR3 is TGTGCCAGCGGTTGGACAGGGGCCACCGAGCAGTACTTC.

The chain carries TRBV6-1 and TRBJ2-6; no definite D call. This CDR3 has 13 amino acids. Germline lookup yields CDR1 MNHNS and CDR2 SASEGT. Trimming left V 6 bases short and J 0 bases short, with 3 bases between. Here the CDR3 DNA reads TGTGCCAGCAGGCTCTCTGGGGCCAACGTCCTGACTTTC. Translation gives CASRLSGANVLTF.

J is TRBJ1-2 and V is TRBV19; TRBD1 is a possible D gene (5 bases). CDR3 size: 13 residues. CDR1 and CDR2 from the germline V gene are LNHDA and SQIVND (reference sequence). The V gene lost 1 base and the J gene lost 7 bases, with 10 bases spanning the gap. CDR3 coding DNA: TGTGCCAGTAGTATAGGGGGGTGGATTGGCTACACCTTC. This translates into CASSIGGWIGYTF.

The CDR3 reads CASSPPGDNYGYTF. The CDR3 DNA reads TGTGCCAGCAGCCCCCCGGGGGATAACTATGGCTACACCTTC. The V call is TRBV6-5, the J call TRBJ1-2; possibly TRBD1 for D (5 bases). The CDR3 is 14 amino acids. V lost 6 bases and J 1 base, leaving 12 bases between the germline ends. CDR1 is MNHEY, CDR2 SVGAGI, per germline.

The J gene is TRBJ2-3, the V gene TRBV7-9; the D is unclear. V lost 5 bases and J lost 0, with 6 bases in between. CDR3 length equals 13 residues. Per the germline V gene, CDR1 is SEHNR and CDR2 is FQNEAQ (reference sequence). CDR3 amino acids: CASSQDSTDTQYF. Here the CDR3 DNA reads TGTGCCAGCAGCCAGGACAGCACAGATACGCAGTATTTT.

CDR3 bases: TGTGCCAGCAGTCCCACGGGGGTCGAGCAGTACTTC. Translating it yields CASSPTGVEQYF. The chain uses TRBV7-2 and TRBJ2-7; the D gene is possibly TRBD2 (6 bases). Per the germline V gene, CDR1 is SGHTA and CDR2 is FQGNSA. The CDR3 contains 12 residues. The V end was cut by 6 bases, the J end by 6 bases, with 12 bases between. Based on the CDR3 plus reference TRBV7-2 and TRBJ2-7, the full variable domain is GAGVSQSPSNKVTEKGKDVELRCDPISGHTALYWYRQSLGQGLEFLIYFQGNSAPDKSGLPSDRFSAERTGGSVSTLTIQRTQQEDSAVYLCASSPTGVEQYFGPGTRLTVT.

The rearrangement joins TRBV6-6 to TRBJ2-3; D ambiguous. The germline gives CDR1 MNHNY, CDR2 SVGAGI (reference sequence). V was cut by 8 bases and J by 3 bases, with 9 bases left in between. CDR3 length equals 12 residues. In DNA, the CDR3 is TGTGCCAGCGGAGCTAGAACAGATACGCAGTATTTT. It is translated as CASGARTDTQYF.

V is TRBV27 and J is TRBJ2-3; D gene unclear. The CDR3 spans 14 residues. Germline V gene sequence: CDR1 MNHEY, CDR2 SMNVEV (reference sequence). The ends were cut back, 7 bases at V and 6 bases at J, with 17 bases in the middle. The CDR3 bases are TGTGCCAGCAAAATGGATCAGGTGGCGGATACGCAGTATTTT. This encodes CASKMDQVADTQYF.

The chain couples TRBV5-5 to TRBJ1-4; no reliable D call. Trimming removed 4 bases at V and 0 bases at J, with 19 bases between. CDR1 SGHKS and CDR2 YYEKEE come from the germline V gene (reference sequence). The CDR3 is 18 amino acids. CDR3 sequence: CASSPEPGIVATNEKLFF. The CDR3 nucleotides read TGTGCCAGCAGCCCAGAACCCGGGATTGTTGCAACTAATGAAAAACTGTTTTTT.

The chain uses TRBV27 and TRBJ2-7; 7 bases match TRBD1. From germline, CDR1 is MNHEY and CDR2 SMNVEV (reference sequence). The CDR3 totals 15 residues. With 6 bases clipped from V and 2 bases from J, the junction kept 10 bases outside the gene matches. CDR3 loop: CASSLGGREPYEQYF. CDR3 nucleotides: TGTGCCAGCAGCCTAGGGGGCAGGGAACCCTACGAGCAGTACTTC.

CDR3 in DNA: TGTGCCAGCTCACCGGCAGGCACCAGCAATCAGCCCCAGCATTTT. This translates into CASSPAGTSNQPQHF. The rearrangement uses TRBV18 and TRBJ1-5; no clear D. Trimming took 3 bases from V and 1 from J, leaving 10 bases between them. The CDR3 length is 15 residues. Germline CDR1 reads KGHSH; CDR2 reads LQKENI. Full variable domain (outside the CDR3, taken from reference TRBV18 and TRBJ1-5): NAGVMQNPRHLVRRRGQEARLRCSPMKGHSHVYWYRQLPEEGLKFMVYLQKENIIDESGMPKERFSAEFPKEGPSILRIQQVVRGDSAAYFCASSPAGTSNQPQHFGDGTRLSIL.

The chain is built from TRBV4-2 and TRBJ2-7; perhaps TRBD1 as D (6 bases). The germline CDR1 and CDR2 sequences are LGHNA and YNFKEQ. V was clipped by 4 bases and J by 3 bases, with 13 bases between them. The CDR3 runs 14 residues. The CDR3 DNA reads TGTGCCAGCAGCCCCCGGGGCAGGGGCTACGAGCAGTACTTC. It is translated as CASSPRGRGYEQYF.

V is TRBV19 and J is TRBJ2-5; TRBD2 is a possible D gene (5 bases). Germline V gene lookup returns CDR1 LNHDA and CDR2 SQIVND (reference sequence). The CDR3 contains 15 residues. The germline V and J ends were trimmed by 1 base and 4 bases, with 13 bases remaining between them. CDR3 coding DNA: TGTGCCAGTAGTATAGCCCAGGACTTTGGAGAGACCCAGTACTTC. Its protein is CASSIAQDFGETQYF.

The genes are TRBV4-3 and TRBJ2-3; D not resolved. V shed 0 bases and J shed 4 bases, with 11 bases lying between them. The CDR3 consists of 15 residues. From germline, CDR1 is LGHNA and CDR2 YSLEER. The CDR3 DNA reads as TGCGCCAGCAGCCAAGATTCCGGGCTTCCAGATACGCAGTATTTT. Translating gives CASSQDSGLPDTQYF.

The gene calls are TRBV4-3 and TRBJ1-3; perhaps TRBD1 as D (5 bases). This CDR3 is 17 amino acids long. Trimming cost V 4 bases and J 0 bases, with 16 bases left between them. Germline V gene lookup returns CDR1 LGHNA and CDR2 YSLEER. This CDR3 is CASSPHRSPLSGNTIYF. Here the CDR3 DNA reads TGCGCCAGCAGCCCTCACAGGTCCCCTCTCTCTGGAAACACCATATATTTT.

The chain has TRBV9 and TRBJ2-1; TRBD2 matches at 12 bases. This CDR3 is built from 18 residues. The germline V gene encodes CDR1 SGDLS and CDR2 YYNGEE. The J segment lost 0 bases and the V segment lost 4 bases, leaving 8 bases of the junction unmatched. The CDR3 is CASSLGLAGASSYNEQFF. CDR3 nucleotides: TGTGCCAGCAGCCTGGGACTAGCGGGCGCGAGCTCCTACAATGAGCAGTTCTTC.

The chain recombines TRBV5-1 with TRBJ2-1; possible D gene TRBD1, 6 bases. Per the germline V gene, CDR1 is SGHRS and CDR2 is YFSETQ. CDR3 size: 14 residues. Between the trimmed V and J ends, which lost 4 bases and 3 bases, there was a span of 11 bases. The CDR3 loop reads CASSQRTDYNEQFF. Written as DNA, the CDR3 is TGCGCCAGCAGCCAAAGGACAGACTACAATGAGCAGTTCTTC.

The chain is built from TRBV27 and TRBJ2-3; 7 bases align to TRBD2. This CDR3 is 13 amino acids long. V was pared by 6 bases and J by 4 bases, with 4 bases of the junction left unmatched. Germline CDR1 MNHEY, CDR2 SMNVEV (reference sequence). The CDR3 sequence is CASRPGGSDTQYF. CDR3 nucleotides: TGTGCCAGCAGACCGGGAGGCTCAGATACGCAGTATTTT.

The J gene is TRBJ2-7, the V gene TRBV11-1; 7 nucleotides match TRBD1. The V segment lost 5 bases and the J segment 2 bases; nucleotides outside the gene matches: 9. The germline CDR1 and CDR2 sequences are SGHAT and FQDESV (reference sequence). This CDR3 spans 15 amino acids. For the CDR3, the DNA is TGTGCCAGCAGCGTGGGACAGCCCCTGACCTACGAGCAGTACTTC. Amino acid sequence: CASSVGQPLTYEQYF.

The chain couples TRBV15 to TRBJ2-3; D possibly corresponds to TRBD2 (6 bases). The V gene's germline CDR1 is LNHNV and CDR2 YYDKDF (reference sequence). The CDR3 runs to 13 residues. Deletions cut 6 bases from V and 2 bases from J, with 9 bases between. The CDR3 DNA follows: TGTGCCACCAGGGGGGACTTCACAGATACGCAGTATTTT. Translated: CATRGDFTDTQYF.

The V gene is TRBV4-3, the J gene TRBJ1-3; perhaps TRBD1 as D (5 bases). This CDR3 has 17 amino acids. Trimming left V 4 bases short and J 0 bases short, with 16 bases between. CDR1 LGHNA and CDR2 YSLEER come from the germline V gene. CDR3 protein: CASSPSGGSLSGNTIYF. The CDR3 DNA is TGCGCCAGCAGCCCATCTGGGGGGTCTCTCTCTGGAAACACCATATATTTT.

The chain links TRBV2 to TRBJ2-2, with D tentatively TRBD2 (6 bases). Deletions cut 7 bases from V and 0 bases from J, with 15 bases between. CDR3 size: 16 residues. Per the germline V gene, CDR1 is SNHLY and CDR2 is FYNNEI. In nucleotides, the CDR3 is TGTGCCAGCAAAAGGTCCCGGGACTCGAACACCGGGGAGCTGTTTTTT. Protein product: CASKRSRDSNTGELFF.

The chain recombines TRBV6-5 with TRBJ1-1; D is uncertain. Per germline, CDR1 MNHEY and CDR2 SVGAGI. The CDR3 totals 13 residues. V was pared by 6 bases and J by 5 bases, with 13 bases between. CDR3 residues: CASSFVVSTEAFF. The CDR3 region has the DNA TGTGCCAGCAGCTTCGTTGTATCGACTGAAGCTTTCTTT.

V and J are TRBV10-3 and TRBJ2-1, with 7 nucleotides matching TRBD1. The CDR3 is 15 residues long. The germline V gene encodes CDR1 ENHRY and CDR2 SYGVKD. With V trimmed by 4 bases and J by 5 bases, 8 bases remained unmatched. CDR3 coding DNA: TGTGCCATCAGTGTTTCAGACAGGGTCAACAATGAGCAGTTCTTC. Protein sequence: CAISVSDRVNNEQFF.

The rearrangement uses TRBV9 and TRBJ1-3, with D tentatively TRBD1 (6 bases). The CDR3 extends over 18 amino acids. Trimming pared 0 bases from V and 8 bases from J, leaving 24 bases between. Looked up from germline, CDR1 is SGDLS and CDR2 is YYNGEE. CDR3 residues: CASSVESQGRGGVYTIYF. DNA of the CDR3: TGTGCCAGCAGCGTAGAATCCCAAGGCAGGGGCGGAGTGTACACCATATATTTT.

CDR3 in DNA: TGTGCCAGCAGCCAAGATAAGCATCTGTTTTTT. This gives the protein CASSQDKHLFF. This chain joins TRBV14 and TRBJ1-4; no clear D gene. V shed 0 bases and J shed 14 bases, with 7 bases lying between them. This CDR3 is built from 11 residues. CDR1 SGHDN and CDR2 FVKESK come from the germline V gene.

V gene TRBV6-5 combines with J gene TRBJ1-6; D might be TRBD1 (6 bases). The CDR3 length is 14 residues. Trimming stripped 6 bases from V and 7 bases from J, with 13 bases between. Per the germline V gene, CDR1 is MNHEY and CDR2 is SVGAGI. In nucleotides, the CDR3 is TGTGCCAGCAGCGTCCTGACAGGAAATTCACCCCTCCACTTT. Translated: CASSVLTGNSPLHF.

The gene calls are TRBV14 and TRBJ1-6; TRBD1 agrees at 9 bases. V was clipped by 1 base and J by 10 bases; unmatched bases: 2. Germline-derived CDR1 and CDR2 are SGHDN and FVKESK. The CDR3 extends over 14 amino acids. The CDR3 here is CASSQGTGVSPLHF. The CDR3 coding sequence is TGTGCCAGCAGCCAAGGGACAGGGGTCTCACCCCTCCACTTT. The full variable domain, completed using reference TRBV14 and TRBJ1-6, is EAGVTQFPSHSVIEKGQTVTLRCDPISGHDNLYWYRRVMGKEIKFLLHFVKESKQDESGMPNNRFLAERTGGTYSTLKVQPAELEDSGVYFCASSQGTGVSPLHFGNGTRLTVT.

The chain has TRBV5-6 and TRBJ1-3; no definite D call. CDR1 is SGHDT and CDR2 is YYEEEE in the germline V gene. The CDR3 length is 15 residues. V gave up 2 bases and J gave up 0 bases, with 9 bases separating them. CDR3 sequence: CASSLISPSGNTIYF. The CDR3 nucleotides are TGTGCCAGCAGCTTAATAAGTCCCTCTGGAAACACCATATATTTT.